This TCR beta chain came from a study of T cells in Graves' hyperthyroidism and ophthalmopathy. General observations from the study: Also found in blood were most expanded thyroid clonotypes above 0.001.

The CDR3 is 12 residues long. The V and J ends lost 3 bases and 4 bases respectively, with 3 bases between them. In germline, CDR1 is KGHDR, CDR2 SFDVKD. This clonotype was seen at least ten times. Its cognate antigen is unknown. It was RNA transcripts that yielded the amplified TCR beta CDR3 regions. The HTBI primer set was used in a first-round RT-PCR of the TCR CDR3. TCRdb re-called the multiplex PCR reads through MiXCR, storing one row per CDR3 protein. The sample consists of around 500,000 distinct CDR3 sequences, approximately 14% of them appearing once. Patients aged 18 to 65 had newly diagnosed hyperthyroidism lasting under 2 months.

The sequence was obtained from a woman aged 40 to 50 with Graves' hyperthyroidism. The sequenced sample consisted of blood. V gene TRBV24-1 combines with J gene TRBJ2-1, with D unresolved. This CDR3 is CATSDGYNEQFF. The DNA of the CDR3 is TGTGCCACCAGTGATGGGTACAATGAGCAGTTCTTC.